This is a list of T cell receptor beta chains from one sample in a study of Ad26.COV2.S vaccination and SARS-CoV-2 variants. Repertoires were generated with immunoSEQ multiplex PCR, while TCRdb's copy carries only in-frame clones and drops some. The sample yields about 140,000 clones, just over 85% seen once. The starting material was peripheral blood, obtained after recovery from COVID-19. The receptors here all came from a human donor who had recovered from COVID-19. The CDR3 runs from the conserved cysteine through the conserved F or W. Fields, in order: V gene, clone size, D gene, J gene, CDR3 protein, CDR3 DNA. A D gene is named only where the DNA matches it firmly. The size field is filled for only some rows; it gives once, few, many or a size class.

TRBV24-1	few	NA	TRBJ1-6	CATSEQTARDSPLHF	TGTGCCACCAGTGAACAGACAGCCCGGGATTCACCCCTCCACTTT
TRBV5-4	once	NA	TRBJ2-1	CASSLVYNEQFF	TGTGCCAGCAGCTTGGTATACAATGAGCAGTTCTTC
TRBV7-8	few	TRBD1	TRBJ2-1	CASIIGGGSSYNEQFF	TGTGCCAGCATCATAGGGGGCGGTTCCTCCTACAATGAGCAGTTCTTC
TRBV25-1	NA	NA	TRBJ1-5	CASSGESWQPQHF	TGTGCCAGCAGTGGGGAGAGTTGGCAGCCCCAGCATTTT
TRBV18	NA	NA	TRBJ2-1	CASSARDVFYNEQFF	TGTGCCAGCTCGGCCCGGGACGTGTTCTACAATGAGCAGTTCTTC
TRBV11-2	NA	TRBD1	TRBJ2-2	CASSLGGGSGELFF	TGTGCCAGCAGCTTAGGAGGGGGCAGCGGGGAGCTGTTTTTT
TRBV9	NA	TRBD1	TRBJ1-2	CASSAEGDRRKYGYTF	TGTGCCAGCAGCGCGGAGGGGGACAGGCGGAAGTATGGCTACACCTTC
TRBV14	NA	NA	TRBJ1-3	CASGHISGNTIYF	TGTGCCAGCGGTCATATCTCTGGAAACACCATATATTTT
TRBV19	NA	NA	TRBJ1-5	CASIRGYGQPQHF	TGTGCCAGTATAAGGGGGTATGGTCAGCCCCAGCATTTT
TRBV7-2	NA	NA	TRBJ2-5	CASSSHRFRETQYF	TGTGCCAGCAGCTCCCACAGGTTTAGGGAGACCCAGTACTTC
TRBV4-1	NA	TRBD2	TRBJ2-5	CASSQERIGGAPETQYF	TGCGCCAGCAGCCAAGAACGTATCGGGGGGGCCCCAGAGACCCAGTACTTC
TRBV5-5	NA	TRBD1	TRBJ2-1	CASSLNAQGAYEQFF	TGTGCCAGCAGCTTGAATGCGCAGGGGGCGTATGAGCAGTTCTTC
TRBV13	NA	TRBD1	TRBJ2-5	CASSSSDREETQYF	TGTGCCAGCAGCTCGAGCGACAGGGAAGAGACCCAGTACTTC
TRBV2	once	NA	TRBJ2-1	CASSGTGHNEQFF	TGTGCCAGCAGTGGCACAGGGCACAATGAGCAGTTCTTC
TRBV5-4	NA	TRBD1	TRBJ1-2	CASSPGQGGSYGYTF	TGTGCCAGCAGCCCCGGACAGGGGGGAAGTTATGGCTACACCTTC
TRBV29-1	many	NA	TRBJ1-2	CSVGGGERYGYTF	TGCAGCGTTGGAGGCGGAGAGAGATATGGCTACACCTTC
TRBV7-2	NA	NA	TRBJ2-3	CASSLDGRRDTQYF	TGTGCCAGCAGCTTAGACGGCCGGAGAGATACGCAGTATTTT
TRBV7-2	few	NA	TRBJ1-1	CAGSGAPGMSTEAFF	TGTGCCGGTAGCGGGGCCCCGGGTATGTCCACTGAAGCTTTCTTT
TRBV6-6	once	NA	TRBJ2-3	CASSYGRFDVGDTQYF	TGTGCCAGCAGTTACGGCAGATTCGATGTAGGAGATACGCAGTATTTT
TRBV6-5	NA	NA	TRBJ1-6	CASSTQGYNSPLHF	TGTGCCAGCAGTACACAGGGCTATAATTCACCCCTCCACTTT